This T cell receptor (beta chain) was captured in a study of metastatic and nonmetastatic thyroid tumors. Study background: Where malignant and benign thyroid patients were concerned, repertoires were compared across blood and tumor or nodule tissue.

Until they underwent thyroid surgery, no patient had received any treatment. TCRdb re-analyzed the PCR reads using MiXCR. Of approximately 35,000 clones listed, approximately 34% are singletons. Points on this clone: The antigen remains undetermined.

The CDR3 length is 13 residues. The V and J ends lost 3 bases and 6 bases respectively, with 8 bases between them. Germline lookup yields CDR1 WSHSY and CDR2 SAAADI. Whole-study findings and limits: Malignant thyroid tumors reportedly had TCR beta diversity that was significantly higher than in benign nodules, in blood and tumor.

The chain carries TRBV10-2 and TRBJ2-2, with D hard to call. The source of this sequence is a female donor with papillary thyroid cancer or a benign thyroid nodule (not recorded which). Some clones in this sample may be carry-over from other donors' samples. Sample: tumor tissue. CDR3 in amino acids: CASSESQSGELFF. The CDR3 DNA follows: TGCGCCAGCAGTGAAAGCCAGTCCGGGGAGCTGTTTTTT.